Below, 32 T cell receptor beta chains from the same sample are listed, as sequenced in a study of cytomegalovirus exposure and HLA in healthy donors. PCR primers comprised 60 Vbeta and 13 Jbeta primers. Only in-frame clones appear in the TCRdb table, and some are missing; sequencing was by immunoSEQ multiplex PCR. The data hold fewer than 95,000 clones, with roughly 63% observed a single time. Sample: PBMCs. The source of these receptors is a woman younger than 45 in good health and CMV-seronegative.

The J gene is TRBJ1-5, the V gene TRBV28; no clear D gene. The germline V gene has CDR1 MDHEN and CDR2 SYDVKM. V was trimmed by 6 bases and J by 0 bases, leaving 27 bases between them. The CDR3 loop spans 20 amino acids. The CDR3 loop is CASRLIEEGINWYSNQPQHF. CDR3 in DNA: TGTGCCAGCAGGCTGATAGAGGAGGGAATCAATTGGTATAGCAATCAGCCCCAGCATTTT.

V is TRBV4-1 and J is TRBJ1-1; tentative D call: TRBD1 (5 bases). Deletions cut 3 bases from V and 5 bases from J, with 10 bases between. Germline V gene data show CDR1 as MGHRA and CDR2 as YSYEKL. The CDR3 consists of 13 residues. CDR3 nucleotides: TGCGCCAGCAGCCACGGGGGTGGGACTGAAGCTTTCTTT. Translation: CASSHGGGTEAFF.

Only a few counts were recorded for this clone. This specimen includes other DNA sequences encoding the same CDR3. The chain joins TRBV5-4 to TRBJ1-4, with 7 bases identical to TRBD1. The J segment lost 8 bases and the V segment lost 0 bases, leaving 4 bases of the junction unmatched. The CDR3 sequence is 14 residues long. The germline V gene has CDR1 SGHNT and CDR2 YYREEE (reference sequence). CDR3 bases: TGTGCCAGCAGCTTGGACAGGGGATCGGAAAAACTGTTTTTT. It specifies CASSLDRGSEKLFF.

The chain couples TRBV7-9 to TRBJ2-7; TRBD1 agrees at 10 bases. CDR1 SEHNR and CDR2 FQNEAQ come from the germline V gene (reference sequence). This CDR3 is 17 amino acids long. The V and J ends lost 1 base and 2 bases, in that order; junction bases with no gene match: 8. CDR3 in amino acids: CASSLVVGTGATYEQYF. CDR3 in DNA: TGTGCCAGCAGCTTAGTCGTCGGGACAGGGGCGACCTACGAGCAGTACTTC.

The chain links TRBV6-5 to TRBJ1-4, with D possibly matching TRBD1 (5 bases). The V end lost 2 bases, the J end lost 2 bases, and 12 bases lay between the germline ends. Germline V gene lookup returns CDR1 MNHEY and CDR2 SVGAGI. This CDR3 has 16 amino acids. The CDR3 loop reads CASSYLSGTTNEKLFF. In DNA form, the CDR3 reads TGTGCCAGCAGTTACCTCTCGGGGACTACTAATGAAAAACTGTTTTTT.

The chain couples TRBV5-6 to TRBJ2-5, with a possible D match to TRBD2 (5 bases). The V gene lost 1 base and the J gene lost 5 bases, with 12 bases spanning the gap. The length of the CDR3 is 14 residues. Germline loops: CDR1 SGHDT, CDR2 YYEEEE. CDR3 sequence reads: CASSLPSRGETQYF. The DNA of the CDR3 is TGTGCCAGCAGCTTGCCTAGCCGAGGGGAGACCCAGTACTTC.

The chain employs TRBV6-1 and TRBJ1-5; D is possibly TRBD1 (6 bases). The germline CDR1 and CDR2 sequences are MNHNS and SASEGT. Trimming left V 7 bases short and J 0 bases short, with 10 bases between. The CDR3 covers 14 residues. The CDR3 DNA reads TGTGCCAGCACTGGGGGCACTAGCAATCAGCCCCAGCATTTT. Encoded protein: CASTGGTSNQPQHF.

The chain carries TRBV27 and TRBJ1-5; D gene unclear. This CDR3 has 13 amino acids. The ends were cut back, 5 bases at V and 11 bases at J, with 16 bases in the middle. Looked up from germline, CDR1 is MNHEY and CDR2 is SMNVEV (reference sequence). The DNA for the CDR3 is TGTGCCAGCAGTCCGACTACCCTTGAGGCCCAGCATTTT. Translation gives CASSPTTLEAQHF.

The gene calls are TRBV19 and TRBJ2-7, with 7 bases aligning to TRBD1. The CDR3 length is 15 residues. CDR1 is LNHDA and CDR2 is SQIVND in the germline V gene (reference sequence). V lost 2 bases, J lost 0 bases, and 4 bases stayed unmatched. The CDR3 sequence: CASSITSGGSYEQYF. CDR3 sequence (DNA): TGTGCCAGTAGTATAACGTCAGGGGGCTCCTACGAGCAGTACTTC.

This chain joins TRBV7-9 and TRBJ1-1, with 7 bases lining up with TRBD1. Germline V gene sequence: CDR1 SEHNR, CDR2 FQNEAQ (reference sequence). Trimming removed 4 bases from V and 3 bases from J; junction bases left unmatched: 2. CDR3 length: 13 residues. In DNA, the CDR3 is TGTGCCAGCAGCTACGACAGGGACACTGAAGCTTTCTTT. Translating gives CASSYDRDTEAFF.

The chain couples TRBV19 to TRBJ2-5; 8 bases match TRBD1. The J call may be wrong; the DNA end is better matched by TRBJ2-7. Germline V CDR1 and CDR2: LNHDA, SQIVND (reference sequence). The CDR3 covers 13 residues. The CDR3 sequence: CASSIGGTGEQYF. The CDR3 DNA reads TGTGCCAGTAGTATTGGGGGGACAGGCGAGCAGTACTTC.

The CDR3 region has the DNA TGTGCCAGCAGCTTACTCCAGGGGGCTGACGAGCAGTACTTC. It specifies CASSLLQGADEQYF. The gene calls are TRBV7-9 and TRBJ2-7, with 8 positions matching TRBD1. Germline trimming cut 2 bases from V and 5 bases from J; bases unmatched to any gene: 5. The CDR3 is made up of 14 amino acids. Germline V lookup: CDR1 SEHNR, CDR2 FQNEAQ (reference sequence).

V and J are TRBV7-9 and TRBJ1-6; the match to TRBD1 covers 9 bases. The V gene's germline CDR1 is SEHNR and CDR2 FQNEAQ (reference sequence). The length of the CDR3 is 15 residues. The V segment lost 5 bases and the J segment 6 bases; nucleotides outside the gene matches: 5. In DNA form, the CDR3 reads TGTGCCAGCAGCCGCCGGGACAGGGCTAATTCACCCCTCCACTTT. This sequence encodes CASSRRDRANSPLHF.

The CDR3 reads CASSLTSGGVTDTQYF. The CDR3 DNA is TGTGCCAGCAGTTTGACTAGCGGGGGGGTCACAGATACGCAGTATTTT. The chain has TRBV6-5 and TRBJ2-3; 14 bases match TRBD2. The germline CDR1 and CDR2 sequences are MNHEY and SVGAGI. J was trimmed by 2 bases and V by 4 bases; bases with no gene match: 2. The CDR3 consists of 16 residues.

The chain's CDR3 is CASSLRGSGSNEQYF. The CDR3 nucleotides read TGCGCCAGCAGCTTGCGAGGGAGCGGGAGCAACGAGCAGTACTTC. The chain employs TRBV5-1 and TRBJ2-5; 8 positions agree with TRBD2. The J call may be incorrect, as the DNA end agrees better with TRBJ2-7. This CDR3 is built from 15 residues. Germline CDR1 SGHRS, CDR2 YFSETQ.

This clone was picked up a small number of times. The V gene is TRBV7-3, the J gene TRBJ2-7, with 9 bases fitting TRBD2. Trimming cost V 5 bases and J 5 bases; bases outside gene matches: 13. The V gene's germline CDR1 is SGHTA and CDR2 FQGTGA. CDR3 length: 16 amino acids. This chain's CDR3 is CASSPQGGSGSDEQYF. CDR3 nucleotide sequence: TGTGCCAGCAGCCCCCAGGGTGGTAGCGGGAGCGACGAGCAGTACTTC. The full variable domain, rest sourced from reference TRBV7-3 and TRBJ2-7, is GAGVSQTPSNKVTEKGKYVELRCDPISGHTALYWYRQSLGQGPEFLIYFQGTGAADDSGLPNDRFFAVRPEGSVSTLKIQRTERGDSAVYLCASSPQGGSGSDEQYFGPGTRLTVT.

The chain links TRBV5-1 to TRBJ1-2; D remains unclear. V was pared by 4 bases and J by 4 bases, with 8 bases between. The V gene's germline CDR1 is SGHRS and CDR2 YFSETQ. The CDR3 spans 12 residues. Here the CDR3 reads CASSPPGYGYTF. The CDR3 DNA sequence: TGCGCCAGCAGCCCCCCGGGCTATGGCTACACCTTC.

The chain couples TRBV2 to TRBJ2-5; 10 bases align to TRBD2. The J segment lost 6 bases and the V segment lost 4 bases, leaving 5 bases of the junction unmatched. Per the germline V gene, CDR1 is SNHLY and CDR2 is FYNNEI. The CDR3 runs 14 residues. DNA of the CDR3: TGTGCCAGCAGTGTAGCGGGAGGAGGCAAGACCCAGTACTTC. Protein product: CASSVAGGGKTQYF.

This clone was counted a single time. The rearrangement joins TRBV4-2 to TRBJ2-1; TRBD1 matches at 7 bases. CDR3 length: 17 residues. From germline, CDR1 is LGHNA and CDR2 YNFKEQ. V shed 2 bases and J 4 bases; nucleotides not matched to a gene: 11. CDR3 amino acids: CASSQNPRDRRYNEQFF. CDR3 coding DNA: TGTGCCAGCAGCCAAAACCCCAGGGACAGAAGATACAATGAGCAGTTCTTC.

The rearrangement links TRBV28 to TRBJ2-7, with D tentatively TRBD1 (5 bases). Germline assignment: CDR1 MDHEN and CDR2 SYDVKM. V lost 6 bases to trimming and J lost 3 bases, with 9 bases between them. The CDR3 has 12 residues. The CDR3 DNA sequence: TGTGCCAGCAGATCCCAGGGCTACGAGCAGTACTTC. It codes for CASRSQGYEQYF. Full variable domain (rest looked up from reference TRBV28 and TRBJ2-7): DVKVTQSSRYLVKRTGEKVFLECVQDMDHENMFWYRQDPGLGLRLIYFSYDVKMKEKGDIPEGYSVSREKKERFSLILESASTNQTSMYLCASRSQGYEQYFGPGTRLTVT.

The chain joins TRBV7-9 to TRBJ1-2; 11 bases map to TRBD1. With 5 bases clipped from V and 1 base from J, the junction kept 3 bases outside the gene matches. CDR1 and CDR2 from the germline V gene are SEHNR and FQNEAQ (reference sequence). This CDR3 is built from 15 residues. This CDR3 reads CASSPGQGDNYGYTF. The CDR3 bases are TGTGCCAGCAGCCCGGGACAGGGGGATAACTATGGCTACACCTTC.

The chain combines TRBV19 with TRBJ1-2; D is undetermined. CDR3 length: 15 residues. Trimming shortened V by 4 bases and J by 5 bases, and 17 bases separated the two germline ends. Looked up from germline, CDR1 is LNHDA and CDR2 is SQIVND (reference sequence). CDR3: CASSNPERAEYGYTF. As DNA, the CDR3 is TGTGCCAGTAGTAACCCCGAGAGGGCAGAGTATGGCTACACCTTC.

This chain joins TRBV7-3 and TRBJ2-2, with D possibly being TRBD2 (7 bases). Trimming took 4 bases from V and 2 from J, leaving 14 bases between them. CDR1 SGHTA and CDR2 FQGTGA come from the germline V gene. The CDR3 contains 16 residues. The CDR3 protein is CASSSIGGDNTGELFF. The CDR3 DNA follows: TGTGCCAGCAGCTCGATAGGGGGGGACAACACCGGGGAGCTGTTTTTT.

The rearrangement joins TRBV10-2 to TRBJ1-6; D remains unclear. Looked up from germline, CDR1 is WSHSY and CDR2 is SAAADI. Between the trimmed V and J ends, which lost 9 bases and 8 bases, there was a span of 17 bases. The CDR3 loop spans 14 amino acids. CDR3 sequence reads: CASSPLLSHSPLHF. In nucleotides, the CDR3 is TGCGCCAGTAGCCCGCTACTTTCCCATTCACCCCTCCACTTT.

This sequence joins TRBV2 and TRBJ2-7; perhaps TRBD1 as D (7 bases). CDR3 length equals 16 residues. Germline assignment: CDR1 SNHLY and CDR2 FYNNEI. The germline V and J ends were trimmed by 2 bases and 3 bases, with 17 bases remaining between them. CDR3 in amino acids: CASSEWGAGGGYEQYF. The CDR3 DNA sequence: TGTGCCAGCAGTGAATGGGGCGCAGGGGGAGGCTACGAGCAGTACTTC.

This sequence joins TRBV11-2 and TRBJ2-3, with a tentative D call TRBD2 (5 bases). The germline gives CDR1 SGHAT, CDR2 FQNNGV. Trimming cost V 10 bases and J 1 base, with 21 bases left between them. This CDR3 is 16 amino acids long. CDR3 region: CATLTRAARGTDTQYF. CDR3 nucleotide sequence: TGTGCCACCCTCACCCGGGCGGCGCGGGGCACAGATACGCAGTATTTT. The full variable domain, in which reference TRBV11-2 and TRBJ2-3 provide the parts outside the CDR3, is EAGVAQSPRYKIIEKRQSVAFWCNPISGHATLYWYQQILGQGPKLLIQFQNNGVVDDSQLPKDRFSAERLKGVDSTLKIQPAKLEDSAVYLCATLTRAARGTDTQYFGPGTRLTVL.

The gene calls are TRBV5-1 and TRBJ1-2, with TRBD1 matching over 12 bases. The CDR3 is 15 residues long. CDR1 and CDR2 from the germline V gene are SGHRS and YFSETQ. After removal of 4 bases from V and 6 bases from J, the junction contained 7 bases not matched to a gene. This chain's CDR3 is CASSPPGTGGHGYTF. The CDR3 DNA sequence: TGCGCCAGCAGCCCCCCTGGGACAGGGGGCCATGGCTACACCTTC.

This chain links TRBV11-1 with TRBJ2-7; a possible D gene is TRBD1 (6 bases). Trimming took 2 bases from V and 6 from J, leaving 14 bases between them. Looked up from germline, CDR1 is SGHAT and CDR2 is FQDESV (reference sequence). The CDR3 length is 14 residues. CDR3 coding DNA: TGTGCCAGCAGCTTATTACAGGGACAAGGCGAGCAGTACTTC. Its protein product is CASSLLQGQGEQYF.

V gene TRBV10-3 combines with J gene TRBJ2-2; 8 bases are a match to TRBD1. The CDR3 consists of 13 residues. J lost 4 bases, V lost 9 bases, and 4 bases had no gene match. The germline V gene has CDR1 ENHRY and CDR2 SYGVKD. The CDR3 sequence: CAIRQGSTGELFF. The CDR3 DNA reads as TGTGCCATTAGACAGGGGTCCACCGGGGAGCTGTTTTTT.

This clone was detected a few times. The chain combines TRBV5-6 with TRBJ2-7; TRBD2 aligns across 9 bases. The CDR3 consists of 16 residues. In germline, CDR1 is SGHDT, CDR2 YYEEEE. V shed 3 bases, J shed 3 bases, and the junction held 10 bases outside the gene matches. CDR3 region: CASSSGGSGGLYEQYF. The CDR3 bases are TGTGCCAGCAGCTCCGGGGGTAGCGGGGGCCTCTACGAGCAGTACTTC.

The chain has TRBV19 and TRBJ2-5; 8 bases line up with TRBD2. The V gene end was trimmed by 8 bases and the J gene end by 6 bases; junction bases not matched to a gene: 11. The CDR3 consists of 14 residues. Germline V CDR1 and CDR2: LNHDA, SQIVND (reference sequence). The CDR3 region has the DNA TGTGCCAGTGCTCCGGGACTAGGAAAGCAGACCCAGTACTTC. Amino acids: CASAPGLGKQTQYF.

The J gene is TRBJ1-3, the V gene TRBV12-5; D is ambiguous. CDR1 is LGHNT and CDR2 is FRNRAP in the germline V gene. Trimming took off 7 bases at V and 4 bases at J, with 14 bases between the two ends. CDR3 size: 14 residues. The CDR3 loop reads CASVTGLLGNTIYF. The CDR3, as DNA: TGTGCTAGTGTGACGGGTCTCCTAGGAAACACCATATATTTT.